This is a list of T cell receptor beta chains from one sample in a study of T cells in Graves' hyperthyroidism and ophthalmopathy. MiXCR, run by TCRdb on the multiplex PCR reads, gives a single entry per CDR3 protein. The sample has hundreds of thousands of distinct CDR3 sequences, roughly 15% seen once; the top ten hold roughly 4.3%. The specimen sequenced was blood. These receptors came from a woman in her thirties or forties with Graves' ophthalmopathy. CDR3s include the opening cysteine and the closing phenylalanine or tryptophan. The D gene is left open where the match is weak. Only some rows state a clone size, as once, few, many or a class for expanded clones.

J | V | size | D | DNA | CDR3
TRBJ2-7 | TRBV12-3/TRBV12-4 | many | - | TGTGCCAGCAGTCAAACAGAGAACTACGAGCAGCACTTC | CASSQTENYEQHF
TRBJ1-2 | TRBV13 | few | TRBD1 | TGTGCCAGCAGCATTTGGACAGGGCGCCCGGAGGATGACTACACCTTC | CASSIWTGRPEDDYTF
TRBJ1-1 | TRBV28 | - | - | TGTGCCAGCAGTTTGGTCCAGGGATCTGAAGCTTTCTTT | CASSLVQGSEAFF
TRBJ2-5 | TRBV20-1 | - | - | TGCAGTGCTACTAGCGTACAGCAAGAGACCCAGTACTTC | CSATSVQQETQYF
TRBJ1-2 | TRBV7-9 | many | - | TGTGCCAGCAGGGACGGCCTCTTACGCTATGGCTACACCTTC | CASRDGLLRYGYTF
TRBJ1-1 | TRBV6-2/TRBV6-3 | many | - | TGTGCCAGCAGTTACCCTGACGGGAACACTGAAGCTTTCTTT | CASSYPDGNTEAFF
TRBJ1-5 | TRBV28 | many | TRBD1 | TGTGCCAGCAGTACCGGGACAGGGGGCGTACAGCCCCAGCATTTT | CASSTGTGGVQPQHF
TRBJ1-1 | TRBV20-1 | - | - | TGCAGTGCTAGAGATGGGGGCTGGTGGGGCACTGAAGCTTTCTTT | CSARDGGWWGTEAFF
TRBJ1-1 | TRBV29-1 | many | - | TGCAGCGCAACCCCGGGACACCTGAACACTGAAGCTTTCTTT | CSATPGHLNTEAFF
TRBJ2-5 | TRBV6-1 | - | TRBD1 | TGTGCCAGCACGGACAGGGTCGGTGCAGAGACCCAGTACTTC | CASTDRVGAETQYF
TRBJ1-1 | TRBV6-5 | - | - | TGTGCCAGCAGTTACAGGGCAGGTGAAGCTTTCTTT | CASSYRAGEAFF
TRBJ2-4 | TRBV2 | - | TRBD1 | TGTGCCAGGCAACAGGGGCCCCATCTAGCCAAAAACATTCAGTACTTC | CARQQGPHLAKNIQYF
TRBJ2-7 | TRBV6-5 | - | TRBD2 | TGTGCCAGCAGTTACTCCCCGGGACTAGCGACCGAGCAGTACTTC | CASSYSPGLATEQYF
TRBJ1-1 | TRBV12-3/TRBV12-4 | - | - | TGTGCCAGCAGGTATGGGGATGAGGGTCCAGGCACTGAAGCTTTCTTT | CASRYGDEGPGTEAFF
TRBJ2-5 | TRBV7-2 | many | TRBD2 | TGTGCCAGCAGCTTAGAGGGGACTAGCGCCCAAGAGACCCAGTACTTC | CASSLEGTSAQETQYF